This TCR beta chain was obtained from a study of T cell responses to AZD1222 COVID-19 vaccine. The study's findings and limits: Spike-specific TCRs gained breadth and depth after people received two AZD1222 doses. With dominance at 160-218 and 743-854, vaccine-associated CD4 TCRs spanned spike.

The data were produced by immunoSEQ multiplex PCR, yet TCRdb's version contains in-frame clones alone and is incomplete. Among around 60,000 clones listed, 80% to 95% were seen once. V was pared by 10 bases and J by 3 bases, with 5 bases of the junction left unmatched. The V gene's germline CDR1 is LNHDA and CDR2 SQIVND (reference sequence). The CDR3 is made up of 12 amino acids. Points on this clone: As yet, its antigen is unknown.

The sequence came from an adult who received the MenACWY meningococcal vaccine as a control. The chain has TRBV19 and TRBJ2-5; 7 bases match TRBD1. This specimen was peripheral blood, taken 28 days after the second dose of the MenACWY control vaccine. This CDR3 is CAIGTAKETQYF. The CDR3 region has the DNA TGTGCCATCGGGACAGCCAAAGAGACCCAGTACTTC.